Below, one T cell receptor beta chain is given with its context. Its antigen is undetermined. Distinct nucleotide sequences in the sample also encode this CDR3. Germline CDR1 reads SGHRS; CDR2 reads YFSETQ. V gave up 0 bases and J gave up 0 bases, with 9 bases separating them. There are 15 residues in the CDR3. The record originates from a study of shared clonotypes between healthy human individuals. Study-wide findings and caveats: Richness estimates generally favored naive over memory subsets.

Repertoires were generated with immunoSEQ multiplex PCR, while TCRdb's copy carries only in-frame clones and drops some. This sample has about 990,000 clones; approximately 78% occur once, and the top ten carry 0.5% to 0.65%. The chain has TRBV5-1 and TRBJ1-1; D call uncertain. Sequencing input: memory CD4+ T cells from PBMCs. The subset denotes: CD45RA-negative fraction. This TCR was sampled from a man between 18 and 35 years old in good health. Some clones in this sample may be carry-over from other donors' samples. CDR3 region: CASSLVAGLNTEAFF. The DNA for the CDR3 is TGCGCCAGCAGCTTGGTCGCAGGACTGAACACTGAAGCTTTCTTT.